This T cell receptor (beta chain) derives from a study of naive and memory T cell subsets. The study, taken as a whole, reports: The RNA method is potentially sensitive to activation and differentiation changes.

A UMI-containing oligonucleotide was joined by 3' ligation to the TCR cDNA template. Reverse transcription used DNase-treated unsorted total RNA, aiming for roughly 1 to 1,100 ng. Turning to this clonotype: The antigen is undetermined.

Ligated cDNA underwent four rounds of PCR with nested alpha and beta constant region primers and SP2. Reverse transcription of blood and skin TCR RNA was primed at alpha and beta constant regions. TCRdb reprocessed the 5' RACE reads via MiXCR and lists one record per CDR3 protein. The repertoire holds roughly 56,000 distinct CDR3 sequences, over 7% seen once, with 9.7% in the top ten. CDR1 is SQVTM and CDR2 is ANQGSEA in the germline V gene. V lost 3 bases, J lost 1 base, and 7 bases lay in between. The CDR3 has 12 amino acids. The TCR sequence derives from a male donor in good health. The chain joins TRBV29-1 to TRBJ2-7; D remains ambiguous. This CDR3 reads CSVDDGSYEQYF. CDR3 sequence (DNA): TGCAGCGTTGACGACGGGTCCTACGAGCAGTACTTC.